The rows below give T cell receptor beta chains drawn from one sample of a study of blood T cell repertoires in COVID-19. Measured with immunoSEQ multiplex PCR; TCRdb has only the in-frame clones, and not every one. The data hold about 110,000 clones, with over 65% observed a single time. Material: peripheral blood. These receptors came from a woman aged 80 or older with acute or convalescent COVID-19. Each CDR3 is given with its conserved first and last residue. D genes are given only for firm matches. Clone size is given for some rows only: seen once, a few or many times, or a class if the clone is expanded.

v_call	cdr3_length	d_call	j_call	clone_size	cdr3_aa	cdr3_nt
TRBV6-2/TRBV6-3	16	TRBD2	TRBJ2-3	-	CASSYGSGGGTDTQYF	TGTGCCAGCAGTTACGGAAGCGGGGGGGGCACGGATACGCAGTATTTT
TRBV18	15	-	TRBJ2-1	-	CASSPDRSSYNEQFF	TGTGCCAGCTCACCCGACAGGAGCTCCTACAATGAGCAGTTCTTC
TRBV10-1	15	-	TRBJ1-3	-	CASPLTENSGNTIYF	TGCGCCAGCCCGCTGACAGAAAACTCTGGAAACACCATATATTTT
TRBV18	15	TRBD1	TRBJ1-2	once	CASSPAGTGGTGYTF	TGTGCCAGCTCACCTGCCGGGACAGGGGGAACTGGCTACACCTTC
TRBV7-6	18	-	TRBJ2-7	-	CASSPQIEAVVHSYEQYF	TGTGCCAGCAGCCCTCAAATTGAAGCGGTTGTGCACTCCTACGAGCAGTACTTC
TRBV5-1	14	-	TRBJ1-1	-	CASSAGLSNTEAFF	TGCGCCAGCAGCGCTGGACTTTCGAACACTGAAGCTTTCTTT
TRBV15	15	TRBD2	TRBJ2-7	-	CATSGGGTRSYEQYF	TGTGCCACCAGCGGGGGGGGGACGCGATCCTACGAGCAGTACTTC
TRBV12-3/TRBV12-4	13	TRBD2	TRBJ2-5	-	CASRTSGQETQYF	TGTGCCAGCAGGACTAGCGGCCAAGAGACCCAGTACTTC
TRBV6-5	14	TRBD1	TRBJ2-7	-	CASSRDRVAYEQYF	TGTGCCAGCAGTCGGGACAGGGTGGCCTACGAGCAGTACTTC
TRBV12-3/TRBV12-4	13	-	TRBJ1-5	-	CASSLDKNQPQHF	TGTGCCAGCAGTTTAGACAAGAATCAGCCCCAGCATTTT
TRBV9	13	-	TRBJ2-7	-	CASSVTGFGEQYF	TGTGCCAGCAGCGTAACAGGTTTCGGCGAGCAGTACTTC
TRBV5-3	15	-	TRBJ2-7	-	CARSFPGLSSYEQYF	TGTGCCAGAAGCTTTCCGGGACTCAGCTCCTACGAGCAGTACTTC
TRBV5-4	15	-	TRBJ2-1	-	CASSLAGLSYNEQFF	TGTGCCAGCAGCTTGGCGGGACTCAGCTACAATGAGCAGTTCTTC
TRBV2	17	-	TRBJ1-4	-	CASRAMGPGQTNEKLFF	TGTGCCAGCAGGGCTATGGGACCGGGACAAACTAATGAAAAACTGTTTTTT
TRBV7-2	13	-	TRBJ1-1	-	CASGRRVSREAFF	TGTGCCAGCGGAAGGAGGGTTTCAAGAGAAGCTTTCTTT
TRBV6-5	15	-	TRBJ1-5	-	CASSPGGPNNQPQHF	TGTGCCAGCAGCCCCGGCGGGCCTAACAATCAGCCCCAGCATTTT
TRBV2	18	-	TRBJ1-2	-	CASSETLNREGANYGYTF	TGTGCCAGCAGTGAAACCCTTAACAGAGAGGGGGCTAACTATGGCTACACCTTC
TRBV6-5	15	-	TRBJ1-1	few	CASSYAAAMNTEAFF	TGTGCCAGCAGTTACGCCGCAGCGATGAACACTGAAGCTTTCTTT
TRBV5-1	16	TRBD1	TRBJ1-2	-	CASSLGDRAHVYGYTF	TGCGCCAGCAGCTTGGGGGACAGGGCGCATGTCTATGGCTACACCTTC
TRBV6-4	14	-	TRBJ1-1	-	CASSDSGGRTEAFF	TGTGCCAGCAGTGACTCGGGAGGGAGGACTGAAGCTTTCTTT
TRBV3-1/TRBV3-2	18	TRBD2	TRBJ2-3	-	CASSQVSLAGISTDTQYF	TGTGCCAGCAGCCAAGTTTCACTAGCGGGGATTAGCACAGATACGCAGTATTTT
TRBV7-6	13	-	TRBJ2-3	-	CASSQGGRDTQYF	TGTGCCAGCAGCCAAGGGGGTAGAGATACGCAGTATTTT
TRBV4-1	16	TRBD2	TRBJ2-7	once	CASSQSTSGVSYEQYF	TGCGCCAGCAGCCAATCTACTAGCGGGGTCTCCTACGAGCAGTACTTC
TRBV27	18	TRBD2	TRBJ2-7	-	CASSLQGTSNYIEYEQYF	TGTGCCAGCAGTTTACAGGGGACTAGCAATTACATAGAATACGAGCAGTACTTC
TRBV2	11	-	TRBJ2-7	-	CASSQFYEQYF	TGTGCCAGCAGCCAGTTCTACGAGCAGTACTTC
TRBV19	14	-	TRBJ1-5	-	CASSRRDSNQPQHF	TGTGCCAGTAGCCGGAGAGATAGCAATCAGCCCCAGCATTTT
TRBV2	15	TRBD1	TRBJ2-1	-	CASSGQGPAYNEQFF	TGTGCCAGCAGTGGACAGGGGCCTGCCTACAATGAGCAGTTCTTC
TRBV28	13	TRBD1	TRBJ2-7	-	CAYRDSRTYEQYF	TGTGCCTATAGGGACAGCCGGACCTACGAGCAGTACTTC
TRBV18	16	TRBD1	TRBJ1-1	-	CASSPPIQGAGTEAFF	TGTGCCAGCTCACCGCCCATACAGGGGGCTGGCACTGAAGCTTTCTTT
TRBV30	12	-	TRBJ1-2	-	CAWSLPAKGSRF	TGTGCCTGGAGTTTACCGGCGAAGGGGTCTCGCTTC
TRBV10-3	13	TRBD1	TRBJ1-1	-	CAISGTGVTEAFF	TGTGCCATCAGCGGGACAGGGGTCACTGAAGCTTTCTTT
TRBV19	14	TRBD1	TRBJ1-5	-	CASSTTGMGQPQHF	TGTGCCAGTAGTACGACAGGGATGGGTCAGCCCCAGCATTTT
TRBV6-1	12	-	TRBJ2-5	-	CASSDAQETQYF	TGTGCCAGCAGTGATGCGCAAGAGACCCAGTACTTC
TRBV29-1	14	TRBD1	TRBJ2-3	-	CSASGTGGTDTQYF	TGCAGCGCGTCCGGGACAGGAGGCACAGATACGCAGTATTTT
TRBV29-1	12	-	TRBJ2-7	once	CSVEGPLYEQYF	TGCAGCGTTGAGGGCCCATTGTACGAGCAGTACTTC
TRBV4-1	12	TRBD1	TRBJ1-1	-	CASSQRDREAFF	TGCGCCAGCAGCCAGAGGGACAGGGAAGCTTTCTTT
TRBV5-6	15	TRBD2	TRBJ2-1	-	CASSLAGGTYNEQFF	TGTGCCAGCAGCCTAGCGGGAGGGACCTACAATGAGCAGTTCTTC
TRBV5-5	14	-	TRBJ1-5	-	CASSRTAEGQAQHF	TGTGCCAGCAGCCGGACGGCGGAGGGTCAAGCCCAGCATTTT
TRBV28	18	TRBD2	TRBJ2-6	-	CASSLLASGASGANVLTF	TGTGCCAGCAGTTTATTGGCTAGCGGGGCCTCTGGGGCCAACGTCCTGACTTTC
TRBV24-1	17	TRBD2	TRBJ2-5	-	CATSDNPAGGGQETQYF	TGTGCCACCAGTGATAATCCGGCGGGAGGCGGTCAAGAGACCCAGTACTTC
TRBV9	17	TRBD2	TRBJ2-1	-	CASSVVGRLAGVGEQFF	TGTGCCAGCAGCGTAGTCGGTCGGCTAGCGGGGGTAGGTGAGCAGTTCTTC
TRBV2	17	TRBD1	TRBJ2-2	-	CASNILNRGSGTGELFF	TGTGCCAGCAATATATTGAACAGGGGTTCGGGCACCGGGGAGCTGTTTTTT
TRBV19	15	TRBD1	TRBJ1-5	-	CASSTGGVPNQPQHF	TGTGCCAGTTCTACAGGGGGCGTTCCAAATCAGCCCCAGCATTTT
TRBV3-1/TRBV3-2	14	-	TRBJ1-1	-	CASSQDQGYTEAFF	TGTGCCAGCAGCCAAGATCAGGGATACACTGAAGCTTTCTTT
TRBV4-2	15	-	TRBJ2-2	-	CASSQGGQNTGELFF	TGTGCCAGCAGCCAAGGCGGGCAGAACACCGGGGAGCTGTTTTTT
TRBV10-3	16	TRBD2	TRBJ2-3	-	CAISDGLAGALDTQYF	TGTGCCATCAGTGACGGACTAGCGGGGGCGCTGGATACGCAGTATTTT
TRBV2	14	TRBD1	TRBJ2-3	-	CASSGQGGVDTQYF	TGTGCCAGTTCGGGACAGGGAGGAGTGGATACGCAGTATTTT
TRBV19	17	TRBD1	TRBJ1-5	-	CASSSPGTGGQNQPQHF	TGTGCCAGTAGTTCCCCCGGGACAGGGGGCCAGAATCAGCCCCAGCATTTT
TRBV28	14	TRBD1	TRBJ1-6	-	CASRTGQANSPLHF	TGTGCCAGCAGAACTGGACAGGCGAATTCACCCCTCCACTTT
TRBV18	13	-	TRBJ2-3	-	CASSPGAADTQYF	TGTGCCAGCTCACCAGGGGCCGCAGATACGCAGTATTTT
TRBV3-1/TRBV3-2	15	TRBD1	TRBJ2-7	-	CASSQRGQGDYEQYF	TGTGCCAGCAGCCAAAGGGGTCAGGGGGACTACGAGCAGTACTTC
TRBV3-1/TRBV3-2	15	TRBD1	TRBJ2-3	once	CASSQDTGVRGTQYF	TGTGCCAGCAGCCAAGATACAGGGGTACGAGGTACGCAGTATTTT